The following is a T cell receptor (beta chain) sequence with its context. The data were obtained in a study of blood T cell repertoires in COVID-19. Study information: T cells, B-cell-depleted T cells, or PBMCs provided the cDNA or gDNA that served as material.

Per the study methods: Amplifying reference gene primers gave estimates of nucleated cell counts. Produced via immunoSEQ multiplex PCR; TCRdb's table is partial and in-frame only. V and J calls plus clone size are reproduced from that table; the DNA served to infer D and trimming. The sample carries tens of thousands of clones, roughly 90% recorded once. The V end was cut by 5 bases, the J end by 5 bases, with 16 bases between. The CDR3 has 14 amino acids. CDR1 is SGDLS and CDR2 is YYNGEE in the germline V gene. J is TRBJ1-1 and V is TRBV9; weak D call: TRBD1 (6 bases). Sequencing was performed on peripheral blood. The sequence was collected from a human donor in a cohort sampled during active COVID-19. The DNA for the CDR3 is TGTGCCAGCAGTCCGGCGGGGGGCAGGACTGAAGCTTTCTTT. Protein sequence: CASSPAGGRTEAFF.